A selection of T cell receptor beta chains follows, all from one sample in a study of blood T cell repertoires in COVID-19. Clones were sequenced by immunoSEQ multiplex PCR, and TCRdb holds only the in-frame ones, with some missing. The data contain approximately 140,000 clones, about 80% of them singletons. The sample taken for sequencing was peripheral blood. These receptors all stem from a man over 45 with acute or convalescent COVID-19. Both conserved end residues are part of each CDR3. Fields, in order: CDR3 length, V gene, J gene, clone size, D gene, CDR3 protein, CDR3 DNA. The D gene is left open where the match is weak. The size of a clone is reported for some rows only, either as once, few or many, or as a class for expanded clones.

19	TRBV28	TRBJ2-3	.	TRBD2	CASSLRAGLAGGQTDTQYF	TGTGCCAGCAGTCTCCGGGCGGGACTAGCGGGGGGGCAGACAGATACGCAGTATTTT
15	TRBV7-2	TRBJ2-7	.	TRBD1	CASSLDGDSSYEQYF	TGTGCCAGCAGCTTAGATGGGGACAGCTCCTACGAGCAGTACTTC
17	TRBV4-1	TRBJ2-1	.	.	CASSQDWRGLPYNEQFF	TGCGCCAGCAGCCAAGATTGGAGGGGACTTCCCTACAATGAGCAGTTCTTC
14	TRBV13	TRBJ1-1	.	TRBD1	CASSDRGVGTEAFF	TGTGCCAGCAGCGACAGGGGAGTAGGCACTGAAGCTTTCTTT
15	TRBV11-2	TRBJ2-3	.	TRBD2	CASSSIAGGPDTQYF	TGTGCCAGCAGCTCTATAGCGGGGGGGCCGGATACGCAGTATTTT
11	TRBV27	TRBJ2-5	.	.	CASKQRETQYF	TGTGCCAGCAAACAGAGAGAGACCCAGTACTTC
16	TRBV21-1	TRBJ2-3	.	.	CASTETSGGATDTQYF	TGTGCCAGCACGGAGACTAGCGGGGGGGCCACAGATACGCAGTATTTT
15	TRBV5-1	TRBJ2-2	.	TRBD2	CASSLGTSGTGELFF	TGCGCCAGCAGCTTGGGTACTAGCGGCACCGGGGAGCTGTTTTTT
13	TRBV19	TRBJ2-5	.	.	CATGSLYQETQYF	TGTGCCACGGGTAGTTTATACCAAGAGACCCAGTACTTC
13	TRBV9	TRBJ2-1	.	.	CASSVSQYNEQFF	TGTGCCAGCAGCGTCTCACAGTACAATGAGCAGTTCTTC
13	TRBV30	TRBJ2-3	.	TRBD2	CAWMGGGTDTQYF	TGTGCCTGGATGGGAGGGGGCACAGATACGCAGTATTTT
13	TRBV3-1/TRBV3-2	TRBJ2-1	.	.	CASSQDSNNEQFF	TGTGCCAGCAGCCAGGACTCAAACAATGAGCAGTTCTTC
16	TRBV18	TRBJ1-3	.	.	CASSPTTETSGNTIYF	TGTGCCAGCTCACCTACCACAGAGACCTCTGGAAACACCATATATTTT
15	TRBV5-1	TRBJ1-1	.	.	CASSIGAGVGTEAFF	TGCGCCAGCAGCATTGGTGCAGGGGTCGGGACTGAAGCTTTCTTT
22	TRBV21-1	TRBJ2-3	.	.	CASSKSGALAGHYSSSTDTQYF	TGTGCCAGCAGCAAAAGTGGAGCCCTAGCGGGGCACTATTCTTCTTCCACAGATACGCAGTATTTT
14	TRBV19	TRBJ1-2	.	TRBD1	CASSGTGNFYGYTF	TGTGCCAGTAGTGGGACAGGAAATTTCTATGGCTACACCTTC
13	TRBV12-5	TRBJ1-5	.	.	CASGLTSNQPQHF	TGTGCTAGTGGTTTGACAAGCAATCAGCCCCAGCATTTT
13	TRBV11-2	TRBJ1-5	once	.	CASSLGPGQPQHF	TGTGCCAGCAGCTTAGGGCCAGGTCAGCCCCAGCATTTT
13	TRBV19	TRBJ1-6	.	.	CASSPNYNSPLHF	TGTGCCAGTAGCCCCAACTATAATTCACCCCTCCACTTT
16	TRBV5-1	TRBJ2-3	.	.	CASSLTGWVLTDTQYF	TGCGCCAGCAGCTTGACAGGGTGGGTTCTTACAGATACGCAGTATTTT
17	TRBV12-5	TRBJ1-3	.	.	CASGLVLGGEFGNTIYF	TGTGCTAGTGGTTTGGTACTAGGGGGTGAATTTGGAAACACCATATATTTT
14	TRBV5-4	TRBJ1-1	.	TRBD1	CASSLMGQGGEAFF	TGTGCCAGCAGCTTGATGGGACAGGGAGGGGAAGCTTTCTTT
13	TRBV9	TRBJ2-2	few	.	CASSPRTTGELFF	TGTGCCAGCAGCCCCCGTACAACCGGGGAGCTGTTTTTT
14	TRBV7-9	TRBJ1-5	.	TRBD1	CASSPGTGNQPQHF	TGTGCCAGCAGCCCAGGGACAGGTAATCAGCCCCAGCATTTT
14	TRBV10-3	TRBJ1-2	.	TRBD1	CAISEGQGRSGYTF	TGTGCCATCAGTGAGGGACAGGGCCGATCTGGCTACACCTTC
14	TRBV30	TRBJ1-2	.	.	CAWMWSDSNYGYTF	TGTGCCTGGATGTGGAGTGATTCTAACTATGGCTACACCTTC
15	TRBV29-1	TRBJ2-5	.	TRBD2	CSVGIAGTRIETQYF	TGCAGCGTTGGAATAGCCGGGACTAGGATAGAGACCCAGTACTTC
14	TRBV19	TRBJ1-1	few	.	CASTVGGIYTEAFF	TGTGCCAGTACGGTGGGGGGGATATACACTGAAGCTTTCTTT
14	TRBV3-1/TRBV3-2	TRBJ1-1	.	TRBD1	CASRHRGLDTEAFF	TGTGCCAGCAGGCACAGGGGACTGGACACTGAAGCTTTCTTT
13	TRBV5-4	TRBJ1-2	.	.	CASTEGYGYGYTF	TGTGCCAGCACCGAGGGTTACGGTTATGGCTACACCTTC
12	TRBV19	TRBJ2-2	once	.	CASKQSTGELFF	TGTGCCAGTAAACAAAGTACCGGGGAGCTGTTTTTT
14	TRBV25-1	TRBJ1-1	.	.	CASKPSGEEVKAFF	TGTGCCAGCAAACCTTCCGGGGAAGAGGTCAAAGCTTTCTTT
15	TRBV29-1	TRBJ1-1	once	.	CSVEFQQGMNTEAFF	TGCAGCGTTGAATTTCAGCAGGGCATGAACACTGAAGCTTTCTTT
14	TRBV18	TRBJ2-5	.	.	CASSPPALQETQYF	TGTGCCAGCTCACCACCCGCGCTTCAAGAGACCCAGTACTTC
13	TRBV18	TRBJ1-2	.	.	CASSADSNYGYTF	TGTGCCAGCTCAGCAGACAGTAACTATGGCTACACCTTC
12	TRBV29-1	TRBJ2-5	.	TRBD1	CSAGTGEETQYF	TGCAGCGCCGGGACAGGGGAAGAGACCCAGTACTTC
16	TRBV19	TRBJ1-2	.	.	CASSSQASLTGYGYTF	TGTGCCAGTAGTTCTCAGGCTTCTCTGACAGGCTATGGCTACACCTTC
14	TRBV18	TRBJ2-1	few	TRBD1	CASSRDRVIDEQFF	TGTGCCAGCTCACGGGACAGAGTAATTGATGAGCAGTTCTTC
15	TRBV19	TRBJ2-3	.	.	CASAVGFASTDTQYF	TGTGCCAGTGCGGTTGGCTTCGCTTCCACAGATACGCAGTATTTT
15	TRBV5-1	TRBJ1-2	.	.	CASSLWGPSENGYTF	TGCGCCAGCAGCTTGTGGGGGCCGAGCGAAAATGGCTACACCTTC
13	TRBV7-2	TRBJ1-3	.	.	CASSRTGSMAIYF	TGTGCCAGCAGCCGGACTGGGAGTATGGCCATATATTTT
15	TRBV12-5	TRBJ2-1	.	.	CASVSTGDSLNEQFF	TGTGCTAGTGTTTCGACGGGGGACAGCCTAAATGAGCAGTTCTTC
17	TRBV29-1	TRBJ1-1	.	.	CSVEGAVGLDRSFEAFF	TGCAGCGTTGAGGGGGCAGTTGGGCTAGACAGATCTTTTGAAGCTTTCTTT
16	TRBV19	TRBJ1-5	.	TRBD1	CASSIVRTGFNQPQHF	TGTGCCAGTAGTATCGTCCGGACAGGGTTCAATCAGCCCCAGCATTTT
13	TRBV12-3/TRBV12-4	TRBJ1-2	.	TRBD1	CASSSDRENGYTF	TGTGCCAGCAGTTCGGACAGGGAGAATGGCTACACCTTC
12	TRBV12-3/TRBV12-4	TRBJ1-1	.	.	CASSERTDEAFF	TGTGCCAGCAGTGAACGGACAGATGAAGCTTTCTTT
13	TRBV2	TRBJ1-6	.	TRBD1	CASRYTGGSPLHF	TGTGCCAGCAGGTATACAGGGGGCTCACCCCTCCACTTT
15	TRBV6-5	TRBJ1-2	.	.	CASSQRDRLIYGYTF	TGTGCCAGCAGTCAGAGAGACAGGTTGATCTATGGCTACACCTTC
15	TRBV2	TRBJ2-7	.	TRBD1	CASSERTGGVYEQYF	TGTGCCAGCAGTGAAAGGACAGGGGGCGTGTACGAGCAGTACTTC
14	TRBV5-1	TRBJ1-6	.	.	CASSLVSGDSPLHF	TGCGCCAGCAGCTTGGTGTCAGGGGACTCACCCCTCCACTTT
13	TRBV9	TRBJ2-5	.	.	CASSVAAEETQYF	TGTGCCAGCAGCGTGGCAGCGGAAGAGACCCAGTACTTC
14	TRBV11-2	TRBJ1-5	few	TRBD1	CASSLGQGSQPQHF	TGTGCCAGCAGCTTGGGACAGGGCTCCCAGCCCCAGCATTTT
18	TRBV9	TRBJ2-5	.	TRBD2	CASSVEERGGLQGETQYF	TGTGCCAGCAGCGTAGAGGAACGGGGGGGCCTTCAGGGAGAGACCCAGTACTTC
16	TRBV7-9	TRBJ2-7	.	.	CASSLSDVGAFWEQYF	TGTGCCAGCAGCCTCTCGGACGTAGGGGCTTTTTGGGAGCAGTACTTC
15	TRBV6-4	TRBJ2-3	.	.	CASSQDRGGLDTQYF	TGTGCCAGCAGTCAAGACAGGGGAGGGCTAGATACGCAGTATTTT